The T cell receptor beta chain under discussion was sequenced for a study of blood T cell repertoires in COVID-19. Generated by immunoSEQ multiplex PCR, the TCRdb table keeps only in-frame clones and is missing some. The repertoire consists of under 200,000 clones, with 70% to 90% occurring once and the leading ten covering approximately 11%. Germline CDR1 and CDR2: MDHEN and SYDVKM. The CDR3 covers 15 residues. Losses at the gene ends were 6 bases for V and 0 bases for J; bases not matched to a gene: 5. Sequenced sample: peripheral blood. This clonotype was obtained from a woman aged 60 to 75 with COVID-19, enrolled during active disease. J is TRBJ1-1 and V is TRBV28; 9 nucleotides agree with TRBD1. In DNA, the CDR3 is TGTGCCAGCAGACCTACAGGGGGCGTGAACACTGAAGCTTTCTTT. Protein: CASRPTGGVNTEAFF.